These 23 T cell receptor beta chains were sequenced from one sample in a study of cytomegalovirus exposure and HLA in healthy donors. PCR used 60 Vbeta primers and 13 Jbeta primers. Clones were sequenced by immunoSEQ multiplex PCR, and TCRdb holds only the in-frame ones, with some missing. Of under 200,000 clones listed, around 90% are singletons. The sequencing sample was made of PBMCs. Receptors were obtained from a woman aged 30 to 39 in good health and CMV-seronegative.

The chain joins TRBV15 to TRBJ1-6; D call uncertain. The V gene lost 4 bases and the J gene lost 5 bases, with 12 bases spanning the gap. CDR3 length equals 15 residues. From germline, CDR1 is LNHNV and CDR2 YYDKDF (reference sequence). The DNA for the CDR3 is TGTGCCACCAGCACCCGCCGGGGAGATAATTCACCCCTCCACTTT. It encodes CATSTRRGDNSPLHF.

This clone appeared once. The sample contains more than one DNA sequence encoding this CDR3. The V and J genes are TRBV4-3 and TRBJ1-2; maybe TRBD1 (5 bases). This CDR3 spans 14 amino acids. CDR1 is LGHNA and CDR2 is YSLEER in the germline V gene. With 1 base removed from V and 2 bases from J, the gap between germline ends came to 8 bases. Written as DNA, the CDR3 is TGCGCCAGCAGCCAAGGACAGAACAACTATGGCTACACCTTC. Encoded protein: CASSQGQNNYGYTF.

The chain joins TRBV4-1 to TRBJ2-1; D call uncertain. Germline V gene data show CDR1 as MGHRA and CDR2 as YSYEKL. The V gene lost 4 bases and the J gene lost 9 bases, with 10 bases spanning the gap. This CDR3 spans 12 amino acids. The CDR3 here is CASSPASGEQFF. CDR3 DNA: TGCGCCAGCAGCCCTGCCAGTGGTGAGCAGTTCTTC.

J is TRBJ2-2 and V is TRBV11-2; the match to TRBD1 covers 8 bases. There are 16 residues in the CDR3. Germline CDR1 SGHAT, CDR2 FQNNGV. The V gene end was trimmed by 1 base and the J gene end by 5 bases; junction bases not matched to a gene: 6. CDR3 bases: TGTGCCAGCAGCTTAGGGCGGACAGGGTGGACCGGGGAGCTGTTTTTT. It translates to CASSLGRTGWTGELFF.

This clone showed up just once. CDR3 in amino acids: CASSKESRVSGGYTF. The CDR3 DNA follows: TGTGCCAGCAGCAAAGAATCCAGGGTCTCTGGAGGCTACACCTTC. This chain links TRBV21-1 with TRBJ1-2; the table's TRBD1 call for D was not verified on the DNA. TRBV21-1 is recorded as a pseudogene. The CDR3 has 15 residues.

This chain joins TRBV18 and TRBJ2-5; 7 bases fit TRBD2. This CDR3 region has 15 residues. Germline CDR1 is KGHSH and CDR2 is LQKENI. V lost 1 base to trimming and J lost 1 base; unmatched junction nucleotides: 3. CDR3 DNA: TGTGCCAGCTCACCACAACTAGCGAGCCAAGAGACCCAGTACTTC. Its translation is CASSPQLASQETQYF. The full variable domain, rest sourced from reference TRBV18 and TRBJ2-5, is NAGVMQNPRHLVRRRGQEARLRCSPMKGHSHVYWYRQLPEEGLKFMVYLQKENIIDESGMPKERFSAEFPKEGPSILRIQQVVRGDSAAYFCASSPQLASQETQYFGPGTRLLVL.

The chain is built from TRBV6-1 and TRBJ2-4; TRBD1 is a possible D gene (5 bases). Looked up from germline, CDR1 is MNHNS and CDR2 is SASEGT. Trimming shortened V by 6 bases and J by 6 bases, and 12 bases separated the two germline ends. The CDR3 loop spans 13 amino acids. The CDR3 nucleotides are TGTGCCAGCAGCACAGACAGAGGAAACATTCAGTACTTC. The encoded protein is CASSTDRGNIQYF.

The rearrangement joins TRBV6-1 to TRBJ2-2, with a weak D call TRBD1 (6 bases). The CDR3 runs to 15 residues. V was cut by 3 bases and J by 2 bases, with 10 bases left in between. Germline V gene sequence: CDR1 MNHNS, CDR2 SASEGT. The CDR3 DNA sequence: TGTGCCAGCAGTGAGTGGGACACCAACACCGGGGAGCTGTTTTTT. It yields the protein CASSEWDTNTGELFF.

The chain has TRBV5-1 and TRBJ2-3; possibly TRBD1 for D (6 bases). CDR1 is SGHRS and CDR2 is YFSETQ in the germline V gene. This CDR3 contains 18 residues. Trimming removed 0 bases at V and 1 base at J, with 18 bases between. The CDR3 loop is CASSLEPQGSTRTDTQYF. In nucleotides, the CDR3 is TGCGCCAGCAGCTTGGAGCCCCAGGGGAGCACACGCACAGATACGCAGTATTTT.

This chain uses TRBV19 with TRBJ1-1; unclear D gene. The CDR3 contains 13 residues. The germline CDR1 and CDR2 sequences are LNHDA and SQIVND (reference sequence). V was shortened by 6 bases and J by 0 bases, with 8 bases between the two germline ends. The CDR3 DNA follows: TGTGCCAGTAGCCGCGGGGTGAACACTGAAGCTTTCTTT. It translates to CASSRGVNTEAFF.

The V and J genes are TRBV5-1 and TRBJ2-7, with D possibly matching TRBD1 (6 bases). This CDR3 is built from 15 residues. Trimming removed 6 bases at V and 0 bases at J, with 16 bases between. The germline V gene encodes CDR1 SGHRS and CDR2 YFSETQ. CDR3 residues: CASKQDRTNSYEQYF. CDR3 bases: TGCGCCAGCAAACAAGACAGGACAAACTCCTACGAGCAGTACTTC.

The V call is TRBV7-9, the J call TRBJ2-3; possible D gene TRBD2, 6 bases. Trimming shortened V by 5 bases and J by 4 bases, and 16 bases separated the two germline ends. This CDR3 contains 15 residues. In germline, CDR1 is SEHNR, CDR2 FQNEAQ (reference sequence). The CDR3 DNA reads as TGTGCCAGCAGCCAGGAGGGGCTGGTGGCAGATACGCAGTATTTT. Translating gives CASSQEGLVADTQYF.

The rearrangement links TRBV5-1 to TRBJ2-2; D uncertain. Trimming pared 4 bases from V and 5 bases from J, leaving 9 bases between. Germline CDR1 and CDR2: SGHRS and YFSETQ. This CDR3 has 13 residues. The CDR3 spells CASSPGGTGELFF. The CDR3, as DNA: TGCGCCAGCAGCCCCGGCGGAACCGGGGAGCTGTTTTTT. The variable domain in full, completed from reference TRBV5-1 and TRBJ2-2, reads KAGVTQTPRYLIKTRGQQVTLSCSPISGHRSVSWYQQTPGQGLQFLFEYFSETQRNKGNFPGRFSGRQFSNSRSEMNVSTLELGDSALYLCASSPGGTGELFFGEGSRLTVL.

The rearrangement links TRBV29-1 to TRBJ2-5; a weak D match, TRBD2 (5 bases). The CDR3 loop spans 14 amino acids. The germline V and J ends were trimmed by 8 bases and 2 bases, with 18 bases remaining between them. Germline V lookup: CDR1 SQVTM, CDR2 ANQGSEA. The CDR3 spells CSQSGWPSQETQYF. CDR3 bases: TGCAGCCAATCGGGGTGGCCGAGTCAAGAGACCCAGTACTTC.

This chain joins TRBV28 and TRBJ2-7; D is possibly TRBD2 (7 bases). This CDR3 spans 16 amino acids. From germline, CDR1 is MDHEN and CDR2 SYDVKM. The V and J ends lost 4 bases and 0 bases respectively, with 16 bases between them. In nucleotides, the CDR3 is TGTGCCAGCAGTTCCCGAGGGGGGGGTAGCTCCTACGAGCAGTACTTC. Its protein product is CASSSRGGGSSYEQYF.

The V and J genes are TRBV28 and TRBJ2-1; 8 bases line up with TRBD2. The length of the CDR3 is 15 residues. Germline lookup yields CDR1 MDHEN and CDR2 SYDVKM. Trimming cost V 4 bases and J 10 bases; bases outside gene matches: 12. CDR3 in amino acids: CASSSLADNWGEQFF. The CDR3, as DNA: TGTGCCAGCAGTTCACTAGCGGATAATTGGGGGGAGCAGTTCTTC.

CDR3 sequence reads: CASRLTGGPTEAFF. The CDR3 DNA sequence: TGTGCCAGCAGATTAACAGGGGGCCCCACTGAAGCTTTCTTT. The chain recombines TRBV27 with TRBJ1-1, with 9 bases matching TRBD1. CDR1 and CDR2 from the germline V gene are MNHEY and SMNVEV (reference sequence). The V segment lost 6 bases and the J segment 4 bases; nucleotides outside the gene matches: 6. The CDR3 is 14 residues long.

The rearrangement uses TRBV7-8 and TRBJ1-3; TRBD1 is a possible D gene (5 bases). CDR1 is SGHVS and CDR2 is FQNEAQ in the germline V gene. The CDR3 runs 16 residues. The V gene lost 8 bases and the J gene lost 2 bases, with 19 bases spanning the gap. CDR3 nucleotides: TGTGCCAGCCAGACGGCCGGAGGGGCGCCTGGAAACACCATATATTTT. Encoded protein: CASQTAGGAPGNTIYF.

The chain carries TRBV29-1 and TRBJ2-5; no reliable D call. The CDR3 extends over 12 amino acids. CDR1 is SQVTM and CDR2 is ANQGSEA in the germline V gene. The ends were cut back, 2 bases at V and 4 bases at J, with 8 bases in the middle. The CDR3 coding sequence is TGCAGCGTTGAAAAGCCTCCAGAGACCCAGTACTTC. Translated, it gives CSVEKPPETQYF.

The chain employs TRBV13 and TRBJ2-1, with a possible D match to TRBD2 (6 bases). The CDR3 covers 16 residues. CDR1 is PRHDT and CDR2 is FYEKMQ in the germline V gene (reference sequence). Trimming removed 7 bases from V and 1 base from J, with 17 bases in between. The CDR3 bases are TGTGCCAGCACCCCCGGAGGGGACTCTTCCTACAATGAGCAGTTCTTC. It specifies CASTPGGDSSYNEQFF.

The CDR3 bases are TGTGCCAGCAGTTACTTGCAACGGGATGGCTACACCTTC. It translates to CASSYLQRDGYTF. The rearrangement joins TRBV6-5 to TRBJ1-2, with D uncertain. CDR1 and CDR2 from the germline V gene are MNHEY and SVGAGI. The CDR3 spans 13 residues. The V end lost 1 base, the J end lost 6 bases, and 9 bases lay between the germline ends.

The chain uses TRBV5-1 and TRBJ1-1; D is possibly TRBD1 (6 bases). The CDR3 has 16 residues. The V gene lost 3 bases and the J gene lost 8 bases, with 23 bases spanning the gap. Per the germline V gene, CDR1 is SGHRS and CDR2 is YFSETQ. CDR3 nucleotide sequence: TGCGCCAGCAGCTATACCAGGGCTGAGGGGGGGAACGAAGCTTTCTTT. It specifies CASSYTRAEGGNEAFF.

The rearrangement uses TRBV9 and TRBJ1-4, with a tentative D call TRBD1 (5 bases). The V and J ends lost 3 bases and 6 bases respectively, with 24 bases between them. The CDR3 length is 18 residues. CDR1 is SGDLS and CDR2 is YYNGEE in the germline V gene. The CDR3 coding sequence is TGTGCCAGCAGCGGACAAGGGGCTTTTGGGCTATCGTATGAAAAACTGTTTTTT. This sequence encodes CASSGQGAFGLSYEKLFF.